This T cell receptor (beta chain) was recorded in a study of immune heterogeneity within non-small cell lung tumors. A first 10-cycle multiplex round used 32 V-gene and 13 J-gene primers on TCR beta CDR3. TCRdb reanalysed the multiplex PCR reads using MiXCR and keeps one entry per CDR3 protein. Of around 29,000 distinct CDR3 sequences listed, 28% were seen once; the top ten hold approximately 4.2%. V lost 5 bases to trimming and J lost 2 bases, with 7 bases between them. Germline CDR1 SGHTA, CDR2 FQGNSA. This CDR3 is built from 13 residues. Template input was genomic DNA from bulk tumor (approximately 600 ng per sample). Primary tumors were biopsied several times each, far apart, intraoperatively. It was patients with untreated, newly diagnosed non-small cell lung cancer who underwent curative surgery.

The chain links TRBV7-2 to TRBJ2-1, with D unresolved. The sequence derives from a man between 40 and 49 years old with non-small cell lung cancer. Sequences were obtained from lung tumor tissue. The CDR3 DNA reads as TGTGCCAGCAGCCCAGGCACCTACAATGAGCAGTTCTTC. Protein sequence: CASSPGTYNEQFF.